The 32 T cell receptor beta chains presented below share a single source sample, sequenced in a study of CD8 T cells in ankylosing spondylitis. For these receptors, no antigen is known. Using its own MiXCR run on the 5' RACE reads, TCRdb lists one record per CDR3 protein. The data hold about 440,000 distinct CDR3 sequences, with more than 15% observed a single time. General observations from the study: Typical of ankylosing spondylitis blood, it appeared, was a TCR beta motif of eight highly homologous variants.

What was sequenced was blood, either unsorted or a sorted T cell fraction (not recorded which). Source of these receptors: a male donor with ankylosing spondylitis.

The chain combines TRBV3-1 with TRBJ1-1, with 7 bases identical to TRBD1. Losses at the gene ends were 4 bases for V and 5 bases for J; bases not matched to a gene: 7. Germline lookup yields CDR1 LGHDT and CDR2 YNNKEL (reference sequence). This CDR3 region has 14 residues. This chain's CDR3 is CASSRPGGGTEAFF. The CDR3, as DNA: TGTGCCAGCAGCCGGCCAGGGGGTGGGACTGAAGCTTTCTTT. The variable domain in full, completed from reference TRBV3-1 and TRBJ1-1, reads DTAVSQTPKYLVTQMGNDKSIKCEQNLGHDTMYWYKQDSKKFLKIMFSYNNKELIINETVPNRFSPKSPDKAHLNLHINSLELGDSAVYFCASSRPGGGTEAFFGQGTRLTVV.

This clonotype was detected only a few times. The chain employs TRBV7-2 and TRBJ1-3; D gene uncertain. The CDR3 sequence is 15 residues long. The ends were cut back, 5 bases at V and 0 bases at J, with 11 bases in the middle. Germline CDR1 and CDR2: SGHTA and FQGNSA. The CDR3 here is CASSPTSRSGNTIYF. The CDR3 DNA reads TGTGCCAGCAGCCCCACATCCCGCTCTGGAAACACCATATATTTT.

Remarks on this clonotype: Given the absence of the conserved phenylalanine or tryptophan at the CDR3 end, a read error is likely. The chain combines TRBV20-1 with TRBJ1-2; D call uncertain. V lost 3 bases to trimming and J lost 3 bases, with 17 bases between them. CDR3 length: 15 amino acids. Germline lookup yields CDR1 DFQATT and CDR2 SNEGSKA (reference sequence). CDR3 DNA: TGCAGTGCTAGGGGTGACGGTCCCCCTTACTATGGCTACACCTTG. Its translation is CSARGDGPPYYGYTL.

This clonotype was counted once. The chain uses TRBV11-2 and TRBJ2-1; D not certain. The CDR3 has 16 amino acids. In germline, CDR1 is SGHAT, CDR2 FQNNGV. V was shortened by 5 bases and J by 3 bases, with 17 bases between the two germline ends. The CDR3 here is CASSPPYDGLYNEQFF. The CDR3 bases are TGTGCCAGCAGCCCTCCCTACGACGGCCTCTACAATGAGCAGTTCTTC. Variable domain in full (rest from reference TRBV11-2 and TRBJ2-1): EAGVAQSPRYKIIEKRQSVAFWCNPISGHATLYWYQQILGQGPKLLIQFQNNGVVDDSQLPKDRFSAERLKGVDSTLKIQPAKLEDSAVYLCASSPPYDGLYNEQFFGPGTRLTVL.

The J gene is TRBJ1-6, the V gene TRBV4-2; no clear D. The CDR3 spans 14 residues. V was pared by 3 bases and J by 5 bases, with 8 bases between. Germline loops: CDR1 LGHNA, CDR2 YNFKEQ. In DNA, the CDR3 is TGTGCCAGCAGCCAGCGGACGGATAATTCACCCCTCCACTTT. Amino acid sequence: CASSQRTDNSPLHF.

J is TRBJ1-1 and V is TRBV29-1; tentative D call: TRBD1 (5 bases). Germline V gene lookup returns CDR1 SQVTM and CDR2 ANQGSEA. This CDR3 has 11 amino acids. V was clipped by 7 bases and J by 7 bases, with 13 bases between them. CDR3 nucleotides: TGCAGCGCGAGATGGGACTTTGAAGCTTTCTTT. Protein: CSARWDFEAFF.

This clonotype was observed a few times. CDR3 protein: CSAGADTSNQPQHF. The CDR3 DNA reads TGCAGTGCTGGAGCGGACACTAGCAATCAGCCCCAGCATTTT. V and J are TRBV20-1 and TRBJ1-5, with a possible D match to TRBD1 (5 bases). The CDR3 contains 14 residues. Germline CDR1 and CDR2: DFQATT and SNEGSKA (reference sequence). Trimming took 5 bases from V and 0 from J, leaving 11 bases between them.

Only a few counts were recorded for this clonotype. The chain has TRBV7-2 and TRBJ2-1; D is unresolved. Germline V lookup: CDR1 SGHTA, CDR2 FQGNSA. V was shortened by 1 base and J by 6 bases, with 7 bases between the two germline ends. The length of the CDR3 is 13 residues. CDR3 amino acids: CASSLGIGNEQFF. CDR3 nucleotide sequence: TGTGCCAGCAGCTTAGGAATCGGCAATGAGCAGTTCTTC.

The V call is TRBV7-9, the J call TRBJ2-7; 8 nucleotides line up with TRBD1. V dropped 1 base and J dropped 4; count of bases not matched to a gene: 6. In germline, CDR1 is SEHNR, CDR2 FQNEAQ (reference sequence). The CDR3 length is 15 residues. CDR3 nucleotide sequence: TGTGCCAGCAGCTTAGTGGACAGGGATTTTTACGAGCAGTACTTC. Encoded protein: CASSLVDRDFYEQYF.

V gene TRBV9 combines with J gene TRBJ1-6, with D perhaps TRBD1 (6 bases). CDR3 length: 16 amino acids. Germline assignment: CDR1 SGDLS and CDR2 YYNGEE. V was trimmed by 0 bases and J by 6 bases, leaving 13 bases between them. The CDR3 sequence is CASSVGPGQRNSPLHF. CDR3 bases: TGTGCCAGCAGCGTAGGGCCCGGACAGCGTAATTCACCCCTCCACTTT.

The CDR3 reads CSARVGFGNTIYF. The CDR3 DNA sequence: TGCAGTGCTAGAGTCGGTTTTGGAAACACCATATATTTT. The chain recombines TRBV20-1 with TRBJ1-3; the D is unclear. Germline lookup yields CDR1 DFQATT and CDR2 SNEGSKA (reference sequence). The germline V and J ends were trimmed by 1 base and 3 bases, with 7 bases remaining between them. This CDR3 has 13 residues.

This clonotype was counted only a few times. The CDR3 region has the DNA TGTGCCAGCGTGCGGGGAGGGGTAGACACTGAAGCTTTCTTT. Translation gives CASVRGGVDTEAFF. V usage is TRBV7-8 and J usage is TRBJ1-1; possible D gene TRBD1, 5 bases. The germline V and J ends were trimmed by 8 bases and 3 bases, with 16 bases remaining between them. Germline assignment: CDR1 SGHVS and CDR2 FQNEAQ. CDR3 length equals 14 residues.

This clonotype was counted a few times. This chain uses TRBV9 with TRBJ1-3; D might be TRBD1 (6 bases). There are 15 residues in the CDR3. The V end lost 0 bases, the J end lost 0 bases, and 7 bases lay between the germline ends. Germline loops: CDR1 SGDLS, CDR2 YYNGEE. CDR3: CASSVGGGSGNTIYF. In DNA form, the CDR3 reads TGTGCCAGCAGCGTAGGAGGGGGCTCTGGAAACACCATATATTTT.

The CDR3 protein is CASSGILGTSNEQFF. CDR3 nucleotides: TGCGCCAGCAGCGGCATACTAGGGACTAGCAATGAGCAGTTCTTC. V and J are TRBV5-1 and TRBJ2-1; 8 nucleotides agree with TRBD2. This CDR3 is built from 15 residues. V was pared by 4 bases and J by 6 bases, with 9 bases of the junction left unmatched. From germline, CDR1 is SGHRS and CDR2 YFSETQ.

The V gene is TRBV19, the J gene TRBJ1-1; D may be TRBD1 (5 bases). Trimming cost V 6 bases and J 4 bases, with 15 bases left between them. The germline CDR1 and CDR2 sequences are LNHDA and SQIVND (reference sequence). This CDR3 has 14 amino acids. The CDR3 sequence: CASRAGGKATEAFF. The CDR3 region has the DNA TGTGCCAGTAGGGCGGGGGGGAAAGCCACTGAAGCTTTCTTT. The full variable domain, with the rest looked up from reference TRBV19 and TRBJ1-1, is DGGITQSPKYLFRKEGQNVTLSCEQNLNHDAMYWYRQDPGQGLRLIYYSQIVNDFQKGDIAEGYSVSREKKESFPLTVTSAQKNPTAFYLCASRAGGKATEAFFGQGTRLTVV.

The chain uses TRBV25-1 and TRBJ2-1, with a possible D match to TRBD2 (5 bases). Trimming took off 2 bases at V and 6 bases at J, with 11 bases between the two ends. This CDR3 comprises 14 residues. CDR1 MGHDK and CDR2 SYGVNS come from the germline V gene. The CDR3 DNA is TGTGCCAGCAGTGAACCGGGGTCCCCCAATGAGCAGTTCTTC. Its translation: CASSEPGSPNEQFF.

This clonotype occurred a few times. The J gene is TRBJ2-5, the V gene TRBV4-2; 8 bases line up with TRBD2. From germline, CDR1 is LGHNA and CDR2 YNFKEQ. After removal of 0 bases from V and 5 bases from J, the junction contained 8 bases not matched to a gene. The CDR3 is made up of 16 amino acids. The CDR3 coding sequence is TGTGCCAGCAGCCAAGAAGTAACTAGCGGTATGGAGACCCAGTACTTC. Its protein product is CASSQEVTSGMETQYF.

The table lists this clonotype with a count of one. The genes are TRBV9 and TRBJ2-3; D remains ambiguous. V lost 0 bases and J 5 bases, leaving 7 bases between the germline ends. CDR1 and CDR2 (germline): SGDLS, YYNGEE. The CDR3 is made up of 13 amino acids. The CDR3 region is CASSVDWIDTQYF. As DNA, the CDR3 is TGTGCCAGCAGCGTAGACTGGATAGATACGCAGTATTTT.

This clonotype appeared a few times. The rearrangement joins TRBV5-1 to TRBJ2-1; a weak D match, TRBD1 (5 bases). Trimming removed 0 bases at V and 15 bases at J, with 16 bases between. Germline-derived CDR1 and CDR2 are SGHRS and YFSETQ. This CDR3 has 13 amino acids. CDR3 sequence reads: CASSLEGPTGPFF. CDR3 coding DNA: TGCGCCAGCAGCTTGGAGGGGCCCACAGGCCCGTTCTTC.

The sample holds many counts of this clonotype. The CDR3 is CSAPSLGNTEAFF. Written as DNA, the CDR3 is TGCAGTGCTCCCTCACTCGGGAACACTGAAGCTTTCTTT. The V and J genes are TRBV20-1 and TRBJ1-1; D unresolved. The V gene lost 5 bases and the J gene lost 1 base, with 11 bases spanning the gap. CDR3 size: 13 residues. Germline CDR1 reads DFQATT; CDR2 reads SNEGSKA (reference sequence).

The chain uses TRBV7-2 and TRBJ2-1; 10 bases are shared with TRBD2. The CDR3 has 15 amino acids. Germline CDR1 SGHTA, CDR2 FQGNSA. The V and J ends lost 2 bases and 10 bases, in that order; junction bases with no gene match: 8. CDR3 sequence reads: CASSLSSGSNREQFF. The CDR3 nucleotides read TGTGCCAGCAGCTTATCTAGCGGGAGTAATCGCGAGCAGTTCTTC.

V gene TRBV12-3 or TRBV12-4 combines with J gene TRBJ1-2; 7 nucleotides line up with TRBD1. The CDR3 totals 15 residues. The J segment lost 1 base and the V segment lost 9 bases, leaving 11 bases of the junction unmatched. CDR3 DNA sequence: TGTGCCAGGACCCAATCCGGGACAGATAACTATGGCTACACCTTC. Translated: CARTQSGTDNYGYTF.

This clonotype has a count of ten or more. The chain links TRBV7-9 to TRBJ1-1; D gene unclear. CDR1 is SEHNR and CDR2 is FQNEAQ in the germline V gene (reference sequence). The length of the CDR3 is 12 residues. The V and J ends lost 3 bases and 4 bases respectively, with 6 bases between them. CDR3 protein: CASSFSVTEAFF. CDR3 DNA: TGTGCCAGCAGCTTTAGTGTCACTGAAGCTTTCTTT.

The chain links TRBV7-9 to TRBJ2-3; 7 bases are a match to TRBD1. CDR3 length equals 15 residues. CDR1 SEHNR and CDR2 FQNEAQ come from the germline V gene (reference sequence). After removal of 5 bases from V and 2 bases from J, the junction contained 7 bases not matched to a gene. The chain's CDR3 is CASSLRGTFTDTQYF. As DNA, the CDR3 is TGTGCCAGCAGCCTCAGGGGGACCTTCACAGATACGCAGTATTTT. The full variable domain, its missing parts supplied by reference TRBV7-9 and TRBJ2-3, is DTGVSQNPRHKITKRGQNVTFRCDPISEHNRLYWYRQTLGQGPEFLTYFQNEAQLEKSRLLSDRFSAERPKGSFSTLEIQRTEQGDSAMYLCASSLRGTFTDTQYFGPGTRLTVL.

A few counts support this clonotype. V is TRBV7-2 and J is TRBJ2-7; possible D gene TRBD1, 6 bases. Germline CDR1 SGHTA, CDR2 FQGNSA. V lost 5 bases and J 4 bases, leaving 15 bases between the germline ends. The CDR3 is made up of 14 amino acids. The CDR3 loop is CASSPGQSQYEQYF. The CDR3 DNA is TGTGCCAGCAGCCCAGGACAGAGCCAGTACGAGCAGTACTTC.

This clonotype came up a few times. The V and J genes are TRBV4-3 and TRBJ2-3; tentative D call: TRBD2 (6 bases). CDR3 length: 15 amino acids. V gave up 1 base and J gave up 0 bases, with 8 bases separating them. Germline V gene sequence: CDR1 LGHNA, CDR2 YSLEER. For the CDR3, the DNA is TGCGCCAGCAGCCAAGGAGGGAGGAGCACAGATACGCAGTATTTT. Translation: CASSQGGRSTDTQYF.

The sample holds a few counts of this clonotype. The CDR3 loop is CRIGMNTEAFF. The CDR3 DNA sequence: TGCAGAATAGGGATGAACACTGAAGCTTTCTTT. The rearrangement uses TRBV20-1 and TRBJ1-1, with no clear D. There are 11 residues in the CDR3. The germline V gene has CDR1 DFQATT and CDR2 SNEGSKA (reference sequence).

There are many counts of this clonotype. V and J are TRBV12-3 or TRBV12-4 and TRBJ1-1, with unresolved D. Trimming pared 6 bases from V and 5 bases from J, leaving 19 bases between. The CDR3 is made up of 15 amino acids. The CDR3 spells CASSAPGRTRTEAFF. The CDR3 DNA is TGTGCCAGCAGCGCCCCCGGGAGGACTAGGACTGAAGCTTTCTTT.

V gene TRBV20-1 combines with J gene TRBJ2-1; perhaps TRBD2 as D (6 bases). CDR1 and CDR2 from the germline V gene are DFQATT and SNEGSKA (reference sequence). This CDR3 comprises 15 residues. V was pared by 3 bases and J by 0 bases, with 12 bases between. The DNA of the CDR3 is TGCAGTGCTAGGGAGAGACTAGACTCCTACAATGAGCAGTTCTTC. Its translation: CSARERLDSYNEQFF.

This chain links TRBV20-1 with TRBJ1-6; D might be TRBD1 (5 bases). Germline V CDR1 and CDR2: DFQATT, SNEGSKA (reference sequence). The ends were cut back, 5 bases at V and 0 bases at J, with 14 bases in the middle. CDR3 length: 16 residues. The CDR3 region is CSAPDSLSSYNSPLHF. CDR3 coding DNA: TGCAGTGCTCCCGACAGTCTAAGCTCCTATAATTCACCCCTCCACTTT.

The J gene is TRBJ2-2, the V gene TRBV20-1, with D tentatively TRBD1 (5 bases). Trimming took off 1 base at V and 3 bases at J, with 12 bases between the two ends. CDR1 is DFQATT, CDR2 SNEGSKA, per germline (reference sequence). The CDR3 loop spans 15 amino acids. CDR3 sequence (DNA): TGCAGTGCTAGAGCGAGCCAGGGATACACCGGGGAGCTGTTTTTT. Encoded protein: CSARASQGYTGELFF.

This CDR3 reads CATSESRPTANEQFF. CDR3 DNA: TGTGCCACCAGTGAAAGTCGCCCGACCGCCAATGAGCAGTTCTTC. The chain recombines TRBV24-1 with TRBJ2-1; no firm D call. Germline assignment: CDR1 KGHDR and CDR2 SFDVKD. This CDR3 comprises 15 residues. V shed 4 bases and J shed 6 bases, with 15 bases lying between them.